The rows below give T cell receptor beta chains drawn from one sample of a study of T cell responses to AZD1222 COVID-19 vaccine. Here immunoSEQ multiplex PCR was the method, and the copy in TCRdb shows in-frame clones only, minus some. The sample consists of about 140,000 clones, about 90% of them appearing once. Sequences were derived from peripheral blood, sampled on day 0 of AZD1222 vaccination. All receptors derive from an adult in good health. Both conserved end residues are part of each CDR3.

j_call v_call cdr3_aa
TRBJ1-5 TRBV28 CASSLVWTGRNQPQHF
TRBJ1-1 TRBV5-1 CASSWSGGDAEAFF
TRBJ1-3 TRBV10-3 CAISEGPDIYF
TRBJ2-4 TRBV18 CASSREILAKNIQYF
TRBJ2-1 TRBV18 CASSPQQGAKDEQFF
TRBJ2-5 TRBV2 CASSVSNRETQYF
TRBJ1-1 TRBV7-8 CASSIPGTIPRNAEAFF
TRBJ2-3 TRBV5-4 CAGEGASEDTQYF
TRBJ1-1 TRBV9 CASSVSSLRGRVDEAFF
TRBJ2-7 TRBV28 CASSPRGGGTVHEQYF
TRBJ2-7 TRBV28 CASCPQGQYEQYF
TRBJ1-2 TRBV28 CASSPRTLLTVGGNGYTF
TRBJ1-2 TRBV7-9 CASSPHGTGWPFYGYTF
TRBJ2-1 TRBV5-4 CASSLKLAGGIPISYNEQFF
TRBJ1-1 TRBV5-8 CASSLAGTNTEAFF
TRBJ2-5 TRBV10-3 CAISPGVETQYF
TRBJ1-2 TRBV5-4 CASSNHGGGSTNYGYTF